What follows is one T cell receptor (beta chain) and its context. Antigen: not known. Primers for the PCR totalled 60 Vbeta and 13 Jbeta. Some clones are missing from TCRdb's copy, which holds only in-frame ones; the method was immunoSEQ multiplex PCR. The sample holds about 130,000 clones; roughly 80% are singletons and the top ten take approximately 10%. The CDR3 extends over 15 amino acids. V shed 3 bases and J 6 bases; nucleotides not matched to a gene: 5. Germline V gives CDR1 SEHNR, CDR2 FQNEAQ (reference sequence). The sample belongs to a study of cytomegalovirus exposure and HLA in healthy donors. The study, taken as a whole, reports: Being indistinguishable, some V segments were excluded, TRBV6-2 and TRBV6-3 among them. While the bulk of TCR sequences proved rare, some public TCRs turned up in many donors.

The chain recombines TRBV7-9 with TRBJ2-3; TRBD2 aligns across 11 bases. The sequence was collected from a man aged 30-40 years in good health and CMV-seropositive. Sequencing input: PBMCs. CDR3 DNA sequence: TGTGCCAGCAGCTTTAGCGGGGGGGCGGCGGATACGCAGTATTTT. Translated, it gives CASSFSGGAADTQYF.